This record covers a single TCR beta chain. This entry is derived from a study of blood T cell repertoires in COVID-19. Study-wide context: T cells, B-cell-depleted T cells, or PBMCs provided the cDNA or gDNA that served as material.

Under the authors' procedure: Estimated nucleated cell counts came from reference gene primer amplification. TCRdb's table, derived via immunoSEQ multiplex PCR, lists solely in-frame clones and lacks some. Clone size and the V and J calls come from that table; the DNA yielded D and trimming. The sample lists about 370,000 clones; about nine tenths were seen once. The origin of this receptor is a woman aged 25-40 years who had recovered from COVID-19. Sequencing was done on a sample of PBMCs or T cells enriched from blood (not recorded which).

DNA for the CDR3: TGTGCCAGCTCACCTCTTGTCCCGGGACAGGGGTCCTACGAGCAGTACTTC. This encodes CASSPLVPGQGSYEQYF. The gene calls are TRBV18 and TRBJ2-7; TRBD1 matches 10 bases. CDR3 length: 17 residues. The trim removed 3 bases at V and 1 base at J, leaving 9 bases unmatched. Germline CDR1 and CDR2: KGHSH and LQKENI. The full variable domain, with the rest looked up from reference TRBV18 and TRBJ2-7, is NAGVMQNPRHLVRRRGQEARLRCSPMKGHSHVYWYRQLPEEGLKFMVYLQKENIIDESGMPKERFSAEFPKEGPSILRIQQVVRGDSAAYFCASSPLVPGQGSYEQYFGPGTRLTVT.